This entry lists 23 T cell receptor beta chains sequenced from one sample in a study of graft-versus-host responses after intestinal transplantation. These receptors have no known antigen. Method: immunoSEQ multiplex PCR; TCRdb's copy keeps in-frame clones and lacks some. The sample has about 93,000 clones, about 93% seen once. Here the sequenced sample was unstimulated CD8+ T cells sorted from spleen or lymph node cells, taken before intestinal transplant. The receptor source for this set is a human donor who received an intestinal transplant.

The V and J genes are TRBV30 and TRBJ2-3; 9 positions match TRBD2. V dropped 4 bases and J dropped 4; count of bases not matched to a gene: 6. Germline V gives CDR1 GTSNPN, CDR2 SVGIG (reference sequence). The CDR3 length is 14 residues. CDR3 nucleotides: TGTGCCTGGACGGCGGGGGGGCTGTCAGATACGCAGTATTTT. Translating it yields CAWTAGGLSDTQYF.

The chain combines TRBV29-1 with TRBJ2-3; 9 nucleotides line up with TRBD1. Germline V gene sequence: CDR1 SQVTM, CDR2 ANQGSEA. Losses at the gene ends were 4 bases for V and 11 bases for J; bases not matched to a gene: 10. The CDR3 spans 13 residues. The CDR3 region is CSVGARDRDEQYF. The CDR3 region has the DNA TGCAGCGTTGGTGCAAGGGACAGGGATGAGCAGTATTTT.

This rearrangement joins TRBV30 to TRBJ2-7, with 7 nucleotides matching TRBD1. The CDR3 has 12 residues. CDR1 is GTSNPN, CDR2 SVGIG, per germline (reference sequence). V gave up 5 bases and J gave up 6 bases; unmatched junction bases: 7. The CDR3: CAWGDSTTEQYF. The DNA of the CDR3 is TGTGCCTGGGGGGACAGTACGACCGAGCAGTACTTC.

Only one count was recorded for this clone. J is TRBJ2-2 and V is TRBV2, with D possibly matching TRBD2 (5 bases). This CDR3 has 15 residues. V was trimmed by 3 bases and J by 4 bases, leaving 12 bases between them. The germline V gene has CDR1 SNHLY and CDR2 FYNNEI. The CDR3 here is CASSDGNYLTGELFF. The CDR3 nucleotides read TGTGCCAGCAGTGACGGGAATTATCTCACCGGGGAGCTGTTTTTT.

In nucleotides, the CDR3 is TGTGCCAGTAGTATCGCGGGGGCAGGGAATCAGCCCCAGCATTTT. Its protein product is CASSIAGAGNQPQHF. The chain carries TRBV19 and TRBJ1-5, with a tentative D call TRBD1 (6 bases). The CDR3 has 15 amino acids. Germline values: CDR1 LNHDA, CDR2 SQIVND (reference sequence). V was clipped by 3 bases and J by 4 bases, with 13 bases between them.

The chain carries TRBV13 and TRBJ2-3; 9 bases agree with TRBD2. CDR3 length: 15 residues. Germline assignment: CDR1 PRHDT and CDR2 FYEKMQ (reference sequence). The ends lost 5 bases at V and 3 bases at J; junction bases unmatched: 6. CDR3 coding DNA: TGTGCCAGCAGCCGGGGCGGGAGGGAGACAGATACGCAGTATTTT. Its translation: CASSRGGRETDTQYF.

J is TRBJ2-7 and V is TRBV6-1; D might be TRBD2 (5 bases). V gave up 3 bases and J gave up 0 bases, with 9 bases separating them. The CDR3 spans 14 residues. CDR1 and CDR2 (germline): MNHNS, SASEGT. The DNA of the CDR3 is TGTGCCAGCAGTGAGGGAGAGAGCTCCTACGAGCAGTACTTC. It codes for CASSEGESSYEQYF.

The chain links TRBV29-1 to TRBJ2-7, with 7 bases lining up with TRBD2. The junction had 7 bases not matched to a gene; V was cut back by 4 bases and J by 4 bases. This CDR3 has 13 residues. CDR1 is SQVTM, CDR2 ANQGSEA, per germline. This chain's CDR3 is CSVASGVAYEQYF. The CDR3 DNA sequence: TGCAGCGTTGCTAGCGGAGTTGCGTACGAGCAGTACTTC.

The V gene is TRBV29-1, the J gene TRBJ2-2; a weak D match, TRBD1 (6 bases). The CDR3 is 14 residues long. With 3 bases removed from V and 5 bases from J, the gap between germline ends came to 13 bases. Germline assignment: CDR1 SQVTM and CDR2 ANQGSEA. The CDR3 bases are TGCAGCGTTGATTTGGGGGCGCGTACCGGGGAGCTGTTTTTT. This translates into CSVDLGARTGELFF.

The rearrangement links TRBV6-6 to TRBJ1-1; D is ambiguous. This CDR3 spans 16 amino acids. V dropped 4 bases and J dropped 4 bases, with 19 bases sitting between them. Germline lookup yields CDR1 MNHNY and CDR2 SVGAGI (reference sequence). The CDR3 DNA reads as TGTGCCAGCAGTTTTTTGAGGGTGGGGTTGGGCACTGAAGCTTTCTTT. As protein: CASSFLRVGLGTEAFF.

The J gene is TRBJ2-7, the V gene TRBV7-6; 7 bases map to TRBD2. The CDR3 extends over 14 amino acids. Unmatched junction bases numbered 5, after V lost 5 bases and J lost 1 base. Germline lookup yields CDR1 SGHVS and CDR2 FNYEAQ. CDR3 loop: CASSPLGGSYEQYF. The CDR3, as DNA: TGTGCCAGCAGCCCGTTGGGGGGGTCCTACGAGCAGTACTTC.

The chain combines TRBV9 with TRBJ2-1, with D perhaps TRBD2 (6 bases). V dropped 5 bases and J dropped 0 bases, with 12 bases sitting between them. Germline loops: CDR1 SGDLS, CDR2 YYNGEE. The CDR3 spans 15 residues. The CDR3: CASSGDSSSYNEQFF. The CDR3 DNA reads TGTGCCAGCAGTGGGGACTCAAGCTCCTACAATGAGCAGTTCTTC.

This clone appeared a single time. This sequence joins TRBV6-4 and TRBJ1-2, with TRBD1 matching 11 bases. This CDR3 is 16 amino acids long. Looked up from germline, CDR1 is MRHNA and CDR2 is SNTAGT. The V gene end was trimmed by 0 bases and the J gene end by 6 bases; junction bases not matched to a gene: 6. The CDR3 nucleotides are TGTGCCAGCAGTGACTCCGGGACAGGGGGATTGGATGGCTACACCTTC. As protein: CASSDSGTGGLDGYTF.

The CDR3 reads CASSLGLGEAFF. For the CDR3, the DNA is TGTGCCAGCAGCTTAGGCTTAGGAGAGGCTTTCTTT. This chain uses TRBV13 with TRBJ1-1; D is unclear. CDR1 is PRHDT and CDR2 is FYEKMQ in the germline V gene (reference sequence). The ends were cut back, 0 bases at V and 11 bases at J, with 10 bases in the middle. CDR3 size: 12 residues.

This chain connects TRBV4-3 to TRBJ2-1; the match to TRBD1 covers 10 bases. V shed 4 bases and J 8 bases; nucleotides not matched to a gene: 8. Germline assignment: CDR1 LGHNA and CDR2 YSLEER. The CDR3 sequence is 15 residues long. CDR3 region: CASSPSTGGQDEQFF. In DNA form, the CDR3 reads TGCGCCAGCAGCCCATCGACAGGGGGCCAGGATGAGCAGTTCTTC.

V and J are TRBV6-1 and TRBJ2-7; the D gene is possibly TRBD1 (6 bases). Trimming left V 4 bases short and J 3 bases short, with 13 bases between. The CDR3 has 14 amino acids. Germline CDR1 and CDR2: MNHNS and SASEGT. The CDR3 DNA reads TGTGCCAGCAGTGCCGGGACAACCCTCTACGAGCAGTACTTC. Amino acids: CASSAGTTLYEQYF.

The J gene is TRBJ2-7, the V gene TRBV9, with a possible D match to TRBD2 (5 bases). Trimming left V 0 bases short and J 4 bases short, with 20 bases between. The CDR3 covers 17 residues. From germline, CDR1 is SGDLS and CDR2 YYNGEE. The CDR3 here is CASSVGPLLAENYEQYF. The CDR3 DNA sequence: TGTGCCAGCAGCGTAGGCCCCCTTCTAGCTGAGAATTACGAGCAGTACTTC.

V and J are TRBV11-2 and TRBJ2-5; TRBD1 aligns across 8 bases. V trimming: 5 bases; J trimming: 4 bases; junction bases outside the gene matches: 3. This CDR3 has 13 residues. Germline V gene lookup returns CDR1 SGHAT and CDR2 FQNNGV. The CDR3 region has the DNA TGTGCCAGCAGCCCCGGGACAGGAGAGACCCAGTACTTC. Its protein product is CASSPGTGETQYF.

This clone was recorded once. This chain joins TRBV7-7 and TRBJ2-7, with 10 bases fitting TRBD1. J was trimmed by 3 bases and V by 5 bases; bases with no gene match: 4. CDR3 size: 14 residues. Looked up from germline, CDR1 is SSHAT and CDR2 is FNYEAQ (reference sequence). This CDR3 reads CASSPGTGDYEQYF. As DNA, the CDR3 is TGTGCCAGCAGCCCCGGGACAGGGGACTACGAGCAGTACTTC.

The CDR3 spells CASSRTGTYEQYF. The CDR3, as DNA: TGTGCCAGCAGCCGGACCGGGACCTACGAGCAGTACTTC. This chain links TRBV5-6 with TRBJ2-7; TRBD2 is a possible D gene (5 bases). Germline V gene sequence: CDR1 SGHDT, CDR2 YYEEEE. V lost 4 bases to trimming and J lost 2 bases, with 10 bases between them. There are 13 residues in the CDR3.

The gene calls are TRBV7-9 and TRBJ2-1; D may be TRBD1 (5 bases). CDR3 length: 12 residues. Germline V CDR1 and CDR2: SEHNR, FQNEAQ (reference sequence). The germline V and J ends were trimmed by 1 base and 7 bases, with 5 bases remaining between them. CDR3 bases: TGTGCCAGCAGCTTAGAGGGGAATGAGCAGTTCTTC. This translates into CASSLEGNEQFF.

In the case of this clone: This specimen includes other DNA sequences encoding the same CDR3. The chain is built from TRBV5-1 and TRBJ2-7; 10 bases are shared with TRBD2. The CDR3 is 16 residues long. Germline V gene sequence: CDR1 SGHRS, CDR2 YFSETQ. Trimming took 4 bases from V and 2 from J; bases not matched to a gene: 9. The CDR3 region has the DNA TGCGCCAGCAGCCCACCAGCGGGAGGGGTTCCCTACGAGCAGTACTTC. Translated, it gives CASSPPAGGVPYEQYF.

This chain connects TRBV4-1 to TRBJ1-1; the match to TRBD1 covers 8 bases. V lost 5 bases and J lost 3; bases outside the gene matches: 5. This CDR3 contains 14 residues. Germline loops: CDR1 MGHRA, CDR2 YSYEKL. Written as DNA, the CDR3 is TGCGCCAGCAGCTCGCCGGGACAGGACACTGAAGCTTTCTTT. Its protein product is CASSSPGQDTEAFF.